The text below deals with one T cell receptor beta chain. Original data processing: Reference gene primer amplification yielded estimated nucleated cell counts. The table came from immunoSEQ multiplex PCR; TCRdb's copy has only in-frame clones and leaves some out. V and J calls and clone size follow that table, whereas D and trimming were derived from the DNA. Among fewer than 200,000 clones listed, 86% were seen once. Deletions cut 1 base from V and 5 bases from J, with 15 bases between. The V gene's germline CDR1 is GTSNPN and CDR2 SVGIG (reference sequence). The CDR3 loop spans 15 amino acids. Enrollees, about 18 to 95 years old, lived in 20 to 25 US areas. The source of the sample is a study of blood T cell repertoires in COVID-19. Overall study: Samples taken during acute and convalescent COVID-19 were collected in the United States, Italy and Spain. T cells, B-cell-depleted T cells, or PBMCs provided the cDNA or gDNA that served as material.

The sequencing input was PBMCs or T cells enriched from blood (not recorded which). The sequence came from a middle-aged woman in a cohort exposed to, infected with or recovered from COVID-19 (not recorded which). The chain has TRBV30 and TRBJ2-1; a weak D match, TRBD1 (6 bases). DNA of the CDR3: TGTGCCTGGAGTGCAGGGGTGGAGCGGAACAATGAGCAGTTCTTC. It codes for CAWSAGVERNNEQFF.